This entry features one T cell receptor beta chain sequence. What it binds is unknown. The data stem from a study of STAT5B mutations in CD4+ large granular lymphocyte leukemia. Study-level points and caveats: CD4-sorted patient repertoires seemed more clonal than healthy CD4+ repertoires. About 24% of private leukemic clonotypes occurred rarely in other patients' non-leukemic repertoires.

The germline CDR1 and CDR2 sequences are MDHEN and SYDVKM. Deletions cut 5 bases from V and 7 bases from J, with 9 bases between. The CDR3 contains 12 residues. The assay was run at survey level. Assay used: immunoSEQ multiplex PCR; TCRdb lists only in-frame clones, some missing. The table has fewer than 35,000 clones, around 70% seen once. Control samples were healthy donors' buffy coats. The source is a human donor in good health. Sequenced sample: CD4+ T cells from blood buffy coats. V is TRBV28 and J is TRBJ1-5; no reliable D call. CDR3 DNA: TGTGCCAGCAGTCCTCTTATGCAGCCCCAGCATTTT. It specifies CASSPLMQPQHF.